A single sample gave rise to the 17 T cell receptor beta chains below, sequenced in a study of blood T cell repertoires in COVID-19. Sequencing was performed with immunoSEQ multiplex PCR; in TCRdb, only in-frame clones are kept and a portion is missing. The repertoire holds over 150,000 clones, with approximately 86% as singletons. Material for sequencing was peripheral blood. The receptors come from a man aged 55 to 70 with COVID-19, enrolled during active disease.

J is TRBJ2-5 and V is TRBV10-3; 11 nucleotides match TRBD1. V gave up 4 bases and J gave up 5 bases; unmatched junction bases: 3. The CDR3 is made up of 14 amino acids. Germline lookup yields CDR1 ENHRY and CDR2 SYGVKD. CDR3: CAISGRDRGETQYF. The CDR3 DNA reads as TGTGCCATCAGTGGAAGGGACAGGGGGGAGACCCAGTACTTC.

CDR3 amino acids: CASSQDRVEKLFF. In DNA, the CDR3 is TGTGCCAGCAGCCAGGACAGGGTTGAAAAACTGTTTTTT. The chain recombines TRBV4-2 with TRBJ1-4, with 8 positions matching TRBD1. Germline V lookup: CDR1 LGHNA, CDR2 YNFKEQ. With 3 bases clipped from V and 7 bases from J, the junction kept 1 base outside the gene matches. This CDR3 has 13 residues.

The chain is built from TRBV6-5 and TRBJ2-1; 7 bases are a match to TRBD2. Germline V lookup: CDR1 MNHEY, CDR2 SVGAGI. This CDR3 has 14 residues. V trimming: 4 bases; J trimming: 5 bases; junction bases outside the gene matches: 5. CDR3 DNA: TGTGCCAGCAGTTCCGGGGGGTATAACAATGAGCAGTTCTTC. Translation: CASSSGGYNNEQFF.

This chain joins TRBV7-2 and TRBJ1-1; unclear D gene. Germline V lookup: CDR1 SGHTA, CDR2 FQGNSA. The CDR3 is made up of 16 amino acids. The V end was cut by 4 bases, the J end by 5 bases, with 20 bases between. DNA for the CDR3: TGTGCCAGCAGCTCAAGCCCTATAGAAGCGGGGACTGAAGCTTTCTTT. Its translation is CASSSSPIEAGTEAFF. The complete variable domain, with remaining parts taken from reference TRBV7-2 and TRBJ1-1, reads GAGVSQSPSNKVTEKGKDVELRCDPISGHTALYWYRQSLGQGLEFLIYFQGNSAPDKSGLPSDRFSAERTGGSVSTLTIQRTQQEDSAVYLCASSSSPIEAGTEAFFGQGTRLTVV.

The J gene is TRBJ1-5, the V gene TRBV30; TRBD1 agrees at 10 bases. The V gene end was trimmed by 2 bases and the J gene end by 2 bases; junction bases not matched to a gene: 12. CDR3 size: 18 residues. Germline CDR1 reads GTSNPN; CDR2 reads SVGIG (reference sequence). In DNA form, the CDR3 reads TGTGCCTGGAGTCGCGCCGCGACCGGGACAGGGGGCAATCAGCCCCAGCATTTT. Its protein product is CAWSRAATGTGGNQPQHF.

The V and J genes are TRBV3-1 (or the pseudogene TRBV3-2) and TRBJ1-6, with D tentatively TRBD1 (6 bases). V was shortened by 1 base and J by 3 bases, with 10 bases between the two germline ends. The CDR3 spans 16 residues. CDR1 and CDR2 from the germline V gene are LGHDT and YNNKEL (reference sequence). This CDR3 reads CASSQGRGFYNSPLHF. The CDR3 DNA sequence: TGTGCCAGCAGCCAAGGCAGGGGATTCTATAATTCACCCCTCCACTTT.

The rearrangement uses TRBV7-2 and TRBJ2-7, with a tentative D call TRBD1 (6 bases). Germline loops: CDR1 SGHTA, CDR2 FQGNSA. V shed 1 base and J shed 1 base, with 14 bases lying between them. The CDR3 runs 16 residues. The CDR3 bases are TGTGCCAGCAGCTTAGTTGGAGACAGGAGATCCTACGAGCAGTACTTC. It yields the protein CASSLVGDRRSYEQYF.

The CDR3 region is CASTNRVGGYTF. CDR3 DNA sequence: TGTGCCAGCACCAACAGGGTAGGTGGCTACACCTTC. This chain joins TRBV28 and TRBJ1-2; perhaps TRBD1 as D (6 bases). In germline, CDR1 is MDHEN, CDR2 SYDVKM. With 7 bases removed from V and 7 bases from J, the gap between germline ends came to 13 bases. The CDR3 extends over 12 amino acids.

A few counts support this clone. The CDR3 DNA reads TGCGCCAGCAGCAGGGGGGGCGAAGGTTCCCCTGAAGCTTTCTTT. This translates into CASSRGGEGSPEAFF. This rearrangement joins TRBV5-1 to TRBJ1-1; perhaps TRBD1 as D (6 bases). Germline CDR1 reads SGHRS; CDR2 reads YFSETQ. Trimming removed 4 bases from V and 6 bases from J, with 19 bases in between. The CDR3 sequence is 15 residues long.

Points on this clone: The junction departs from germline at one end; a sequencing error may be responsible. This rearrangement joins TRBV6-5 to TRBJ2-7; a weak D match, TRBD1 (6 bases). Germline V CDR1 and CDR2: MNHEY, SVGAGI. This CDR3 has 15 amino acids. CDR3: CASSPRTVPSYEQYF. The DNA of the CDR3 is TGTGCCAGCAGCCCGCGGACAGTACCCTCCTACGAGCAATACTTC.

This chain links TRBV11-2 with TRBJ1-1; 7 bases are shared with TRBD1. The length of the CDR3 is 15 residues. V trimming: 6 bases; J trimming: 1 base; junction bases outside the gene matches: 8. CDR1 is SGHAT and CDR2 is FQNNGV in the germline V gene. The CDR3 DNA follows: TGTGCCAGCAGACCATTTAACAGGGGGAACACTGAAGCTTTCTTT. Translated, it gives CASRPFNRGNTEAFF.

The rearrangement uses TRBV15 and TRBJ2-4; D gene ambiguous. V gave up 7 bases and J gave up 6 bases, with 10 bases separating them. Germline V gene lookup returns CDR1 LNHNV and CDR2 YYDKDF (reference sequence). The CDR3 has 12 residues. This CDR3 reads CATMSRLNIQYF. For the CDR3, the DNA is TGTGCCACCATGAGCAGGCTAAACATTCAGTACTTC.

The rearrangement uses TRBV28 and TRBJ1-4, with 9 bases lining up with TRBD1. This CDR3 contains 14 residues. The trim removed 5 bases at V and 7 bases at J, leaving 5 bases unmatched. The V gene's germline CDR1 is MDHEN and CDR2 SYDVKM. The CDR3 protein is CASSTGQGPEKLFF. In DNA form, the CDR3 reads TGTGCCAGCAGTACAGGACAGGGGCCTGAAAAACTGTTTTTT.

The chain is built from TRBV7-3 and TRBJ2-5; 7 bases are shared with TRBD2. Germline V gives CDR1 SGHTA, CDR2 FQGTGA. This CDR3 region has 13 residues. V lost 4 bases and J lost 3; bases outside the gene matches: 2. The CDR3 region has the DNA TGTGCCAGCAGCTCCGCGGGGGAAGAGACCCAGTACTTC. Its protein product is CASSSAGEETQYF.

This chain joins TRBV7-9 and TRBJ2-1, with TRBD2 matching over 9 bases. CDR1 and CDR2 (germline): SEHNR, FQNEAQ (reference sequence). This CDR3 region has 16 residues. J lost 3 bases, V lost 1 base, and 4 bases had no gene match. Here the CDR3 reads CASSLEASGNYNEQFF. CDR3 nucleotides: TGTGCCAGCAGCTTAGAGGCTAGCGGGAACTACAATGAGCAGTTCTTC.

This chain joins TRBV6-5 and TRBJ1-2; 9 bases are shared with TRBD1. The CDR3 has 16 residues. Germline assignment: CDR1 MNHEY and CDR2 SVGAGI. With 4 bases clipped from V and 0 bases from J, the junction kept 6 bases outside the gene matches. CDR3 in DNA: TGTGCCAGCAGTTCGGACAGGGGACCAGCTAACTATGGCTACACCTTC. Encoded protein: CASSSDRGPANYGYTF.

In this sample, this clone turned up a few times. This rearrangement joins TRBV5-6 to TRBJ2-3; tentatively, D is TRBD2 (5 bases). With 4 bases removed from V and 5 bases from J, the gap between germline ends came to 17 bases. Germline CDR1 SGHDT, CDR2 YYEEEE. The CDR3 extends over 15 amino acids. The CDR3: CASSLRGSVGDTQYF. CDR3 sequence (DNA): TGTGCCAGCAGCCTACGGGGTAGCGTTGGAGATACGCAGTATTTT. Using reference TRBV5-6 and TRBJ2-3 for the parts outside the CDR3, the full variable domain is DAGVTQSPTHLIKTRGQQVTLRCSPKSGHDTVSWYQQALGQGPQFIFQYYEEEERQRGNFPDRFSGHQFPNYSSELNVNALLLGDSALYLCASSLRGSVGDTQYFGPGTRLTVL.